This T cell receptor (beta chain) derives from a study of T cells after yellow fever vaccination. Study information: EM, EMRA, CM and Tscm memory subsets were sorted using CD3, CD45RA, CCR7 and CD95.

The germline V gene has CDR1 DFQATT and CDR2 SNEGSKA (reference sequence). The CDR3 consists of 14 residues. The ends were cut back, 6 bases at V and 5 bases at J, with 19 bases in the middle. The table lists this clonotype with many counts. Each CDR3 protein gets one entry after TCRdb re-called the 5' RACE reads with MiXCR. Of some 49,000 distinct CDR3 sequences detected, about 6.3% appear once; the ten largest clones hold roughly a tenth. The sequence derives from a man younger than 45 who received the YFV17D yellow fever vaccine. The material sequenced was PBMCs, either bulk or a sorted T-cell subset (CD4+, CD8+, memory, or dextramer-sorted; not recorded which), taken 45 days after the yellow fever booster vaccination. V and J are TRBV20-1 and TRBJ2-5, with D perhaps assigned TRBD1 or TRBD2 (7 bases each). This CDR3 is CSASWEGAVETQYF. Here the CDR3 DNA reads TGCAGTGCCAGCTGGGAGGGGGCTGTTGAGACCCAGTACTTC.